These 5 T cell receptor beta chains originate from one sample sequenced in a study of OX40 agonist ivuxolimab in advanced cancers. Data came from immunoSEQ multiplex PCR; TCRdb stores just in-frame clones and leaves some out. Of roughly 100,000 clones detected, approximately 95% appear once; the ten largest clones hold around 2.2%. The source was CD4+ or CD8+ T cells sorted from blood, collected in a trial of the OX40 agonist ivuxolimab. These receptors were obtained from an adult with an advanced solid tumor such as melanoma, head and neck, liver or kidney cancer.

This clone was counted once. V is TRBV7-9 and J is TRBJ1-2, with a tentative D call TRBD1 (5 bases). V was trimmed by 5 bases and J by 0 bases, leaving 7 bases between them. There are 13 residues in the CDR3. CDR1 and CDR2 (germline): SEHNR, FQNEAQ (reference sequence). The CDR3 DNA reads as TGTGCCAGCAGCCCGACAGCTAACTATGGCTACACCTTC. This encodes CASSPTANYGYTF.

The chain links TRBV5-1 to TRBJ2-1; 8 nucleotides agree with TRBD1. The germline CDR1 and CDR2 sequences are SGHRS and YFSETQ. Trimming at V came to 0 bases and at J to 7 bases, leaving 6 bases not matched to a gene. CDR3 size: 15 residues. The CDR3 protein is CASSLVQGASNEQFF. The CDR3 DNA is TGCGCCAGCAGCTTGGTCCAGGGGGCGTCGAATGAGCAGTTCTTC.

The chain has TRBV7-9 and TRBJ1-1, with D unresolved. Germline assignment: CDR1 SEHNR and CDR2 FQNEAQ (reference sequence). Trimming took 4 bases from V and 1 from J, leaving 7 bases between them. This CDR3 is built from 13 residues. The CDR3 sequence: CASSYGENTEAFF. The CDR3 nucleotides read TGTGCCAGCAGCTACGGGGAGAACACTGAAGCTTTCTTT.

The chain is built from TRBV4-3 and TRBJ2-1; a possible D gene is TRBD2 (5 bases). V was pared by 4 bases and J by 0 bases, with 7 bases between. CDR1 and CDR2 (germline): LGHNA, YSLEER. The CDR3 has 14 residues. CDR3 protein: CASSLGSSYNEQFF. The CDR3 coding sequence is TGCGCCAGCAGCCTGGGGAGCTCCTACAATGAGCAGTTCTTC.

The chain couples TRBV11-2 to TRBJ2-5, with D unresolved. The CDR3 runs 16 residues. Germline V gene lookup returns CDR1 SGHAT and CDR2 FQNNGV. V was pared by 1 base and J by 0 bases, with 12 bases between. The CDR3 region has the DNA TGTGCCAGCAGCTTAGTACCCACCGGCTACCAAGAGACCCAGTACTTC. The encoded protein is CASSLVPTGYQETQYF.